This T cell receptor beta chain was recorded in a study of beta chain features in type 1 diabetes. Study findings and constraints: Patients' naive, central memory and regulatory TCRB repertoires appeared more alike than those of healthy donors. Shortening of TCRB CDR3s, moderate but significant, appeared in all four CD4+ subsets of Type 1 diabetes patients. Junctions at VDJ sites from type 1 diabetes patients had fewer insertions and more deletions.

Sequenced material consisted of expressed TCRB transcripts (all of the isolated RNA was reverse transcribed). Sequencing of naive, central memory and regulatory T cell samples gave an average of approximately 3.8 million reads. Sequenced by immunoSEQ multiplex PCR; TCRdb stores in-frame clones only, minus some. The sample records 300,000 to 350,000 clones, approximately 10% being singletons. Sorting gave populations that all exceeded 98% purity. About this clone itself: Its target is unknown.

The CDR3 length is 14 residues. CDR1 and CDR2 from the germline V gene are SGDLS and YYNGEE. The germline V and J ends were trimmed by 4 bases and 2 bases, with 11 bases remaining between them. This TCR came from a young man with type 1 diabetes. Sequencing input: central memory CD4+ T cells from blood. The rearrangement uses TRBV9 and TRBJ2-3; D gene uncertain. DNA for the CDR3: TGTGCCAGCAGCACTCAGAGACCCACAGATACGCAGTATTTT. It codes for CASSTQRPTDTQYF.